A single sample gave rise to the 32 T cell receptor beta chains below, sequenced in a study of shared clonotypes between healthy human individuals (TCRdb year 2020). The library was obtained by the immunoSEQ multiplex PCR assay. The table comes from immuneACCESS by way of TCRdb, which keeps in-frame sequences with V and J called. Part of the clones is missing from these tables; in studies checked, under half for an unresolved V gene and the rest for unknown reasons. Present in this sample are about 380,000 clones, just over 95% of which were seen just once. The ten largest clones capture less than 0.35% of the sample. Material for sequencing was memory CD8+ T cells sorted from blood. This sample's cell subset or site label indicates: CD45RO+ cells pooled with CCR7-negative TemRA cells. Receptors originate from a man between 25 and 39 years old in good health.

This clone came up once. The V and J genes are TRBV29-1 and TRBJ2-2; D is perhaps TRBD1 (6 bases). CDR1 is SQVTM and CDR2 is ANQGSEA in the germline V gene. The CDR3 has 12 amino acids. V lost 3 bases, J lost 5 bases, and 7 bases lay in between. In DNA, the CDR3 is TGCAGCGTTGATGGGACAACCGGGGAGCTGTTTTTT. Its protein is CSVDGTTGELFF.

This chain joins TRBV28 and TRBJ2-2; TRBD2 agrees at 13 bases. Unmatched junction bases numbered 2, after V lost 1 base and J lost 0 bases. This CDR3 spans 18 amino acids. Germline lookup yields CDR1 MDHEN and CDR2 SYDVKM. In nucleotides, the CDR3 is TGTGCCAGCAGTTTATCGACTAGCGGGAGGACGAACACCGGGGAGCTGTTTTTT. Its protein is CASSLSTSGRTNTGELFF.

The CDR3 spells CASSYPGQGEANYGYTF. The DNA for the CDR3 is TGTGCCAGCAGTTATCCGGGACAGGGAGAGGCTAACTATGGCTACACCTTC. This rearrangement joins TRBV28 to TRBJ1-2, with TRBD1 identical over 9 bases. Germline V gene sequence: CDR1 MDHEN, CDR2 SYDVKM. Trimming cost V 4 bases and J 0 bases; bases outside gene matches: 9. This CDR3 contains 17 residues.

The J gene is TRBJ2-1, the V gene TRBV27; D remains unclear. CDR3 size: 14 residues. In germline, CDR1 is MNHEY, CDR2 SMNVEV (reference sequence). V lost 5 bases and J 9 bases, leaving 17 bases between the germline ends. The CDR3 loop is CASSPRASSPEQFF. CDR3 sequence (DNA): TGTGCCAGCAGTCCCCGGGCTTCGTCGCCTGAGCAGTTCTTC.

In its sample, this clone was seen once. This chain connects TRBV15 to TRBJ2-7; a weak D match, TRBD2 (5 bases). The V gene lost 10 bases and the J gene lost 5 bases, with 18 bases spanning the gap. In germline, CDR1 is LNHNV, CDR2 YYDKDF (reference sequence). This CDR3 region has 13 residues. The CDR3 loop reads CAITSPTGDEQYF. The CDR3 DNA is TGTGCCATAACTAGTCCGACTGGCGACGAGCAGTACTTC.

The chain is built from TRBV28 and TRBJ2-3; the match to TRBD1 covers 8 bases. This CDR3 contains 14 residues. CDR1 is MDHEN, CDR2 SYDVKM, per germline. J was trimmed by 3 bases and V by 6 bases; bases with no gene match: 5. The CDR3: CASSRQGPTDTQYF. CDR3 DNA sequence: TGTGCCAGCAGCCGACAGGGGCCAACAGATACGCAGTATTTT. Complete variable domain (other parts from reference TRBV28 and TRBJ2-3): DVKVTQSSRYLVKRTGEKVFLECVQDMDHENMFWYRQDPGLGLRLIYFSYDVKMKEKGDIPEGYSVSREKKERFSLILESASTNQTSMYLCASSRQGPTDTQYFGPGTRLTVL.

This chain uses TRBV28 with TRBJ2-1, with D hard to call. The germline V gene has CDR1 MDHEN and CDR2 SYDVKM. The CDR3 loop spans 13 amino acids. V lost 8 bases, J lost 3 bases, and 11 bases lay in between. The CDR3 nucleotides are TGTGCCAGCGCTCCCTCTTACTACAATGAGCAGTTCTTC. It is translated as CASAPSYYNEQFF. Using reference TRBV28 and TRBJ2-1 for the parts outside the CDR3, the full variable domain is DVKVTQSSRYLVKRTGEKVFLECVQDMDHENMFWYRQDPGLGLRLIYFSYDVKMKEKGDIPEGYSVSREKKERFSLILESASTNQTSMYLCASAPSYYNEQFFGPGTRLTVL.

This chain links TRBV11-2 with TRBJ2-1, with 12 nucleotides matching TRBD2. The length of the CDR3 is 17 residues. Unmatched junction bases numbered 11, after V lost 5 bases and J lost 6 bases. The germline V gene encodes CDR1 SGHAT and CDR2 FQNNGV. The CDR3 sequence: CASSRRTSGNFANEQFF. The CDR3 nucleotides read TGTGCCAGCAGCCGACGGACTAGCGGGAATTTTGCCAATGAGCAGTTCTTC. Supplemented by reference TRBV11-2 and TRBJ2-1, the full variable domain reads EAGVAQSPRYKIIEKRQSVAFWCNPISGHATLYWYQQILGQGPKLLIQFQNNGVVDDSQLPKDRFSAERLKGVDSTLKIQPAKLEDSAVYLCASSRRTSGNFANEQFFGPGTRLTVL.

The V gene is TRBV9, the J gene TRBJ2-3, with 9 nucleotides matching TRBD1. Trimming removed 4 bases from V and 2 bases from J; junction bases left unmatched: 14. In germline, CDR1 is SGDLS, CDR2 YYNGEE. The CDR3 length is 18 residues. The CDR3 loop reads CASSLRGGQGLTTDTQYF. The CDR3 DNA is TGTGCCAGCAGCTTACGAGGGGGACAGGGCCTTACCACAGATACGCAGTATTTT.

The chain employs TRBV30 and TRBJ1-6; no clear D. The germline V gene has CDR1 GTSNPN and CDR2 SVGIG (reference sequence). The CDR3 consists of 13 residues. Trimming removed 2 bases at V and 7 bases at J, with 9 bases between. The CDR3 loop is CAWSRSPNSPLHF. In DNA form, the CDR3 reads TGTGCCTGGAGTCGCTCTCCCAATTCACCCCTCCACTTT.

The V call is TRBV6-6, the J call TRBJ2-3; TRBD2 agrees at 8 bases. CDR3 length: 16 residues. V gave up 2 bases and J gave up 2 bases; unmatched junction bases: 6. The germline V gene has CDR1 MNHNY and CDR2 SVGAGI (reference sequence). The CDR3 DNA sequence: TGTGCCAGCAGTTACCTAAGCGGGAGATACACAGATACGCAGTATTTT. It codes for CASSYLSGRYTDTQYF.

The J gene is TRBJ1-4, the V gene TRBV20-1; no firm D call. The CDR3 totals 11 residues. The germline V and J ends were trimmed by 3 bases and 6 bases, with 5 bases remaining between them. Germline assignment: CDR1 DFQATT and CDR2 SNEGSKA (reference sequence). CDR3 bases: TGCAGTGCTAGCCAGGATGAAAAACTGTTTTTT. It specifies CSASQDEKLFF.

The chain is built from TRBV27 and TRBJ2-7; 12 positions agree with TRBD2. CDR1 is MNHEY and CDR2 is SMNVEV in the germline V gene (reference sequence). The CDR3 has 15 amino acids. Unmatched junction bases numbered 6, after V lost 5 bases and J lost 4 bases. The CDR3 bases are TGTGCCAGCAGTAAAGGGACTAGCGGGCGGTACGAGCAGTACTTC. The encoded protein is CASSKGTSGRYEQYF.

This clone was observed once. The rearrangement joins TRBV7-2 to TRBJ2-2; D perhaps matches TRBD2 (5 bases). Trimming removed 5 bases at V and 5 bases at J, with 9 bases between. The length of the CDR3 is 13 residues. Germline V CDR1 and CDR2: SGHTA, FQGNSA. The CDR3 DNA is TGTGCCAGCAGCGGCTGGACTACCGGGGAGCTGTTTTTT. Its protein is CASSGWTTGELFF.

This sequence joins TRBV11-2 and TRBJ2-1; 7 nucleotides agree with TRBD2. Germline V gene data show CDR1 as SGHAT and CDR2 as FQNNGV. V dropped 0 bases and J dropped 3; count of bases not matched to a gene: 5. CDR3 length: 16 residues. CDR3: CASSLEAASGYNEQFF. CDR3 nucleotide sequence: TGTGCCAGCAGCTTAGAGGCGGCTAGCGGCTACAATGAGCAGTTCTTC. The complete variable domain, with remaining parts taken from reference TRBV11-2 and TRBJ2-1, reads EAGVAQSPRYKIIEKRQSVAFWCNPISGHATLYWYQQILGQGPKLLIQFQNNGVVDDSQLPKDRFSAERLKGVDSTLKIQPAKLEDSAVYLCASSLEAASGYNEQFFGPGTRLTVL.

The CDR3 DNA follows: TGCGCCAGCAGTATAGCGGACAGCTCCTACAATGAGCAGTTCTTC. Protein product: CASSIADSSYNEQFF. V gene TRBV4-1 combines with J gene TRBJ2-1; D is tentatively TRBD1 or TRBD2 (6 bases each). The ends were cut back, 6 bases at V and 0 bases at J, with 12 bases in the middle. The CDR3 consists of 15 residues. Germline assignment: CDR1 MGHRA and CDR2 YSYEKL.

This chain connects TRBV6-6 to TRBJ2-7; D gene ambiguous. The CDR3 sequence is 15 residues long. Germline assignment: CDR1 MNHNY and CDR2 SVGAGI (reference sequence). Trimming stripped 6 bases from V and 3 bases from J, with 18 bases between. In DNA form, the CDR3 reads TGTGCCAGCAGCCTCAGAACGGCGCACCGCTACGAGCAGTACTTC. Amino acid sequence: CASSLRTAHRYEQYF.

This chain links TRBV27 with TRBJ1-1; tentatively, D is TRBD1 (5 bases). This CDR3 comprises 15 residues. Germline CDR1 reads MNHEY; CDR2 reads SMNVEV (reference sequence). Trimming cost V 2 bases and J 3 bases, with 13 bases left between them. CDR3 nucleotides: TGTGCCAGCAGTTTAAACGCACGGGGGTACACTGAAGCTTTCTTT. Its protein is CASSLNARGYTEAFF.

The J gene is TRBJ2-4, the V gene TRBV6-6, with 7 positions matching TRBD1. The V gene's germline CDR1 is MNHNY and CDR2 SVGAGI (reference sequence). The CDR3 consists of 15 residues. Losses at the gene ends were 6 bases for V and 7 bases for J; bases not matched to a gene: 12. This CDR3 reads CASSPPDRAQNIQYF. The CDR3, as DNA: TGTGCCAGCAGCCCCCCCGACAGGGCCCAGAACATTCAGTACTTC.

This sequence joins TRBV5-1 and TRBJ1-1; D is unresolved. Per germline, CDR1 SGHRS and CDR2 YFSETQ. The CDR3 is 13 residues long. V was clipped by 5 bases and J by 5 bases, with 13 bases between them. DNA for the CDR3: TGCGCCAGCAGTCATCCGGGGAAGACTGAAGCTTTCTTT. As protein: CASSHPGKTEAFF.

In this sample, this clone turned up once. This rearrangement joins TRBV28 to TRBJ1-5; D gene ambiguous. V lost 6 bases and J 3 bases, leaving 15 bases between the germline ends. Germline V lookup: CDR1 MDHEN, CDR2 SYDVKM. The CDR3 sequence is 15 residues long. CDR3 nucleotides: TGTGCCAGCAGCCTTTCTAGCACCTACAATCAGCCCCAGCATTTT. This sequence encodes CASSLSSTYNQPQHF.

The chain has TRBV5-6 and TRBJ2-1; no reliable D call. Germline V lookup: CDR1 SGHDT, CDR2 YYEEEE. CDR3 length: 10 residues. V dropped 5 bases and J dropped 10 bases, with 7 bases sitting between them. This CDR3 reads CASSGREQFF. The CDR3 bases are TGTGCCAGCAGTGGTCGGGAGCAGTTCTTC.

The table lists this clone with a count of one. The chain uses TRBV7-9 and TRBJ1-3; the D is unclear. Germline CDR1 is SEHNR and CDR2 is FQNEAQ (reference sequence). The CDR3 contains 16 residues. The ends were cut back, 4 bases at V and 0 bases at J, with 13 bases in the middle. The CDR3 here is CASSSWSESSGNTIYF. The CDR3 region has the DNA TGTGCCAGCAGCTCCTGGAGTGAGAGCTCTGGAAACACCATATATTTT.

V is TRBV20-1 and J is TRBJ2-7; no reliable D call. The CDR3 length is 11 residues. CDR1 and CDR2 (germline): DFQATT, SNEGSKA (reference sequence). V lost 5 bases and J 3 bases, leaving 8 bases between the germline ends. DNA of the CDR3: TGCAGTGCTCGGATCCTCTACGAGCAGTACTTC. This translates into CSARILYEQYF.

V is TRBV13 and J is TRBJ1-3; TRBD1 matches 10 bases. Unmatched junction bases numbered 8, after V lost 4 bases and J lost 5 bases. This CDR3 spans 16 amino acids. The germline gives CDR1 PRHDT, CDR2 FYEKMQ (reference sequence). The CDR3 region is CASSSEDRGGRNTIYF. CDR3 nucleotide sequence: TGTGCCAGCAGCTCAGAGGACAGGGGGGGCCGAAACACCATATATTTT.

This clone occurred once. The chain recombines TRBV27 with TRBJ2-7; D perhaps matches TRBD1 (6 bases). V was shortened by 5 bases and J by 0 bases, with 11 bases between the two germline ends. Germline V gives CDR1 MNHEY, CDR2 SMNVEV (reference sequence). The CDR3 length is 14 residues. CDR3 coding DNA: TGTGCCAGCAGTAATCAGGGACACTCCTACGAGCAGTACTTC. Translated: CASSNQGHSYEQYF.

This clone has just one count. The chain employs TRBV10-3 and TRBJ2-7; D is unclear. V lost 2 bases to trimming and J lost 1 base, with 6 bases between them. Germline CDR1 is ENHRY and CDR2 is SYGVKD. The CDR3 spans 13 residues. The CDR3 bases are TGTGCCATCAGTGAGACTCCATCCTACGAGCAGTACTTC. This sequence encodes CAISETPSYEQYF.

The chain has TRBV14 and TRBJ2-5, with D maybe TRBD1 (6 bases). From germline, CDR1 is SGHDN and CDR2 FVKESK. Trimming stripped 7 bases from V and 1 base from J, with 10 bases between. The CDR3 length is 13 residues. CDR3 bases: TGTGCCAGCACGGGCAGGGGCCAAGAGACCCAGTACTTC. Translated, it gives CASTGRGQETQYF.

This sequence joins TRBV7-2 and TRBJ2-2; 9 nucleotides line up with TRBD1. V was clipped by 0 bases and J by 4 bases; unmatched bases: 3. CDR1 and CDR2 (germline): SGHTA, FQGNSA. This CDR3 has 16 amino acids. CDR3 in DNA: TGTGCCAGCAGCTTAGCAGGACAGGGGTTCACCGGGGAGCTGTTTTTT. The encoded protein is CASSLAGQGFTGELFF.

The V gene is TRBV10-3, the J gene TRBJ1-4, with a tentative D call TRBD1 (6 bases). Trimming cost V 10 bases and J 0 bases, with 18 bases left between them. The V gene's germline CDR1 is ENHRY and CDR2 SYGVKD. CDR3 size: 16 residues. In nucleotides, the CDR3 is TGTGCCACGCGGGGGGCAACTATTGCAACTAATGAAAAACTGTTTTTT. This codes for CATRGATIATNEKLFF.

The chain carries TRBV6-5 and TRBJ1-3; D is unclear. Per germline, CDR1 MNHEY and CDR2 SVGAGI. Deletions cut 0 bases from V and 3 bases from J, with 9 bases between. The CDR3 length is 15 residues. The CDR3 bases are TGTGCCAGCAGTTACTCGGCAGGAATTGGAAACACCATATATTTT. Translation gives CASSYSAGIGNTIYF.

A single count supports this clone. The chain has TRBV19 and TRBJ2-7; no clear D. V lost 0 bases and J 6 bases, leaving 9 bases between the germline ends. This CDR3 is 13 amino acids long. Germline lookup yields CDR1 LNHDA and CDR2 SQIVND (reference sequence). The chain's CDR3 is CASSIDLKGEQYF. The CDR3 bases are TGTGCCAGTAGTATAGATCTCAAGGGCGAGCAGTACTTC.